This T cell receptor beta chain was sequenced for a study of chemoradiotherapy in HPV16-positive cancers. Study background: Candidate HPV-specific T-cell clones and common TCR motifs came from functional assays in a couple of HPV16-positive patients.

This clone was picked up one time. As yet, its antigen is unknown. Only in-frame clones appear in the TCRdb table, and some are missing; sequencing was by immunoSEQ multiplex PCR. The table shows approximately 20,000 clones, with 80% to 90% occurring only once. Whole-study findings and limits: HPV-responsive T-cell expansion during chemoradiotherapy was linked to improved recurrence-free survival in HPV16-positive patients. Candidate HPV-specific clones and E7-related TCR motifs grew in tumor during treatment. Functional assays defining HPV-specific T cells used only two HPV16-positive patients.

The receptor's source is a human donor with HPV-associated anogenital cancer. This sample comprised blood, obtained from a patient who underwent chemoradiotherapy.

In DNA, the CDR3 is TGTGCCAGCTCACCAGGCAGGGAGCGAACAACTAATGAAAAACTGTTTTTT. This translates into CASSPGRERTTNEKLFF. The chain combines TRBV18 with TRBJ1-4; perhaps TRBD1 as D (5 bases). This CDR3 contains 17 residues. V was clipped by 2 bases and J by 0 bases, with 13 bases between them. CDR1 KGHSH and CDR2 LQKENI come from the germline V gene.